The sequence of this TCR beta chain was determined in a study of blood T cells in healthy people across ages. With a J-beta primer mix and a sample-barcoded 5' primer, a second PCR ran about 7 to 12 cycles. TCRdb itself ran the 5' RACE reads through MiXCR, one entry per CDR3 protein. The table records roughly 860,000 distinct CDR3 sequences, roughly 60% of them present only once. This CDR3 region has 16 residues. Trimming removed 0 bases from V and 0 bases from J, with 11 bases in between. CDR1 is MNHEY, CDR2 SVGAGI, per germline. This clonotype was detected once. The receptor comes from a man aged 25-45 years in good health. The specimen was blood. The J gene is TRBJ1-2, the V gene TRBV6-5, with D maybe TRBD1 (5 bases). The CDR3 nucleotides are TGTGCCAGCAGTTACTCTGGGACGGCGTCTAACTATGGCTACACCTTC. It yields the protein CASSYSGTASNYGYTF.